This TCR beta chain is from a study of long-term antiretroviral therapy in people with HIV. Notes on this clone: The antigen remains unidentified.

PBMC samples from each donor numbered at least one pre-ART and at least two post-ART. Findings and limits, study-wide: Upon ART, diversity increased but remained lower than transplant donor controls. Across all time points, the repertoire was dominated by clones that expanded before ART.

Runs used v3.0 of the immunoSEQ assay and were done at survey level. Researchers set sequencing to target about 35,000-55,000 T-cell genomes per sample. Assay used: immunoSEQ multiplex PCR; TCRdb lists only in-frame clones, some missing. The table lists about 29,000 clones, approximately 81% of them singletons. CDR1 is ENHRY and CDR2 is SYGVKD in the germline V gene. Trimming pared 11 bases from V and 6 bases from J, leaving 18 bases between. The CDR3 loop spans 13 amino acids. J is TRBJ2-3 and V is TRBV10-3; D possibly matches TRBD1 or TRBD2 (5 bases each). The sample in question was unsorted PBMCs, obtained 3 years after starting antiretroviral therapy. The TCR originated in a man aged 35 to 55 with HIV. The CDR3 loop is CALRDPAIDTQYF. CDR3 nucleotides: TGTGCCCTAAGGGACCCGGCGATTGATACGCAGTATTTT.